This TCR beta chain comes out of a study of molecular identifiers for immune sequencing clone quantification. This clonotype was counted at least ten times. Its target is not known. MiXCR, run by TCRdb on the PCR reads, gives a single entry per CDR3 protein. Seen here are about 630,000 distinct CDR3 sequences, about 25% observed once, and the top ten hold approximately 0.75%. Isolation of naive CD8 T cells was achieved by sorting on a CD8+CD4-CCR7+CD45RA+ phenotype. The study's findings and limits: Identical TCR molecules sharing a barcode could underestimate highly expanded clone sizes.

The sequence was obtained from a human donor in good health. Some libraries in this study had Jurkat cell RNA spiked in. Sequences were obtained from naive CD8+ T cells from blood, with Jurkat cell RNA spiked in. Subset meaning: FACS-sorted CD8+CD4-CCR7+CD45RA+ naive T cells.

The CDR3 sequence is CASSLQGARYEQYF. The CDR3 DNA follows: TGTGCCAGCAGCTTACAGGGGGCGAGGTACGAGCAGTACTTC. The V gene is TRBV5-6, the J gene TRBJ2-7; 9 bases line up with TRBD1. This CDR3 spans 14 amino acids. Germline trimming cut 2 bases from V and 4 bases from J; bases unmatched to any gene: 4. Germline V CDR1 and CDR2: SGHDT, YYEEEE.